This passage covers 27 T cell receptor beta chains from one sample sequenced in a study of shared clonotypes between healthy human individuals. Sequenced by immunoSEQ multiplex PCR; TCRdb stores in-frame clones only, minus some. This table holds approximately 2.5 million clones, about 92% found once. Sequencing input: naive CD4+ T cells sorted from blood. Subset described: CD45RA+ positively selected. The source is a man younger than 35 in good health.

The genes are TRBV14 and TRBJ2-7; 8 nucleotides align to TRBD1. Trimming at V came to 4 bases and at J to 6 bases, leaving 2 bases not matched to a gene. Per the germline V gene, CDR1 is SGHDN and CDR2 is FVKESK. This CDR3 has 12 residues. The CDR3 coding sequence is TGTGCCAGCAGCCGGACAGGGTTCGAGCAGTACTTC. As protein: CASSRTGFEQYF.

This clone was counted between two and nine times. The rearrangement uses TRBV10-2 and TRBJ2-7; 7 nucleotides agree with TRBD2. The J segment lost 4 bases and the V segment lost 8 bases, leaving 8 bases of the junction unmatched. CDR3 length: 13 residues. The germline gives CDR1 WSHSY, CDR2 SAAADI. The CDR3 sequence: CASDSGEDYEQYF. The CDR3 DNA reads as TGCGCCAGCGACAGCGGGGAGGATTACGAGCAGTACTTC.

The CDR3 loop is CAWGRTGGPFEQYF. CDR3 bases: TGTGCCTGGGGTAGGACAGGGGGTCCGTTCGAGCAGTACTTC. The V and J genes are TRBV30 and TRBJ2-7; 10 bases line up with TRBD1. The CDR3 contains 14 residues. The V segment lost 5 bases and the J segment 6 bases; nucleotides outside the gene matches: 10. Germline V lookup: CDR1 GTSNPN, CDR2 SVGIG (reference sequence).

The chain combines TRBV27 with TRBJ2-6, with a possible D match to TRBD1 (6 bases). The V gene lost 6 bases and the J gene lost 0 bases, with 24 bases spanning the gap. CDR1 is MNHEY and CDR2 is SMNVEV in the germline V gene (reference sequence). CDR3 length equals 20 residues. This CDR3 reads CASRPLSVQGLPSGANVLTF. Here the CDR3 DNA reads TGTGCCAGCAGGCCATTGAGCGTACAGGGTTTACCCTCTGGGGCCAACGTCCTGACTTTC.

The CDR3 sequence is CASSEWTGRVYGYTF. DNA for the CDR3: TGTGCCAGCAGTGAATGGACAGGGAGGGTCTATGGCTACACCTTC. The rearrangement uses TRBV6-4 and TRBJ1-2, with 8 bases lining up with TRBD1. The trim removed 3 bases at V and 4 bases at J, leaving 7 bases unmatched. CDR1 MRHNA and CDR2 SNTAGT come from the germline V gene. The CDR3 contains 15 residues.

The rearrangement links TRBV5-1 to TRBJ2-7; 9 nucleotides agree with TRBD1. From germline, CDR1 is SGHRS and CDR2 YFSETQ. The CDR3 extends over 15 amino acids. Losses at the gene ends were 5 bases for V and 4 bases for J; bases not matched to a gene: 10. CDR3 sequence: CASSQTKGQGYEQYF. DNA of the CDR3: TGCGCCAGCAGTCAGACGAAGGGACAGGGTTACGAGCAGTACTTC.

The J gene is TRBJ2-7, the V gene TRBV6-1, with D hard to call. The CDR3 covers 11 residues. Trimming shortened V by 9 bases and J by 6 bases, and 12 bases separated the two germline ends. The germline gives CDR1 MNHNS, CDR2 SASEGT. The CDR3 DNA reads as TGTGCCAGTATGACGGTTGGCGAGCAGTACTTC. It yields the protein CASMTVGEQYF.

The CDR3 bases are TGTGCCAGCAGCCAGACTAGCGCGGGAACCTACGAGCAGTACTTC. Its translation: CASSQTSAGTYEQYF. The chain couples TRBV28 to TRBJ2-7, with 8 bases identical to TRBD2. V dropped 6 bases and J dropped 2; count of bases not matched to a gene: 9. The CDR3 runs to 15 residues. Looked up from germline, CDR1 is MDHEN and CDR2 is SYDVKM.

Only a few counts were recorded for this clone. The same CDR3 arises from other DNA sequences in this sample as well. This chain uses TRBV14 with TRBJ1-2; D remains ambiguous. This CDR3 comprises 13 residues. From germline, CDR1 is SGHDN and CDR2 FVKESK. The V and J ends lost 0 bases and 8 bases respectively, with 10 bases between them. The CDR3 sequence is CASSQEEGFGYTF. The CDR3 region has the DNA TGTGCCAGCAGCCAAGAGGAGGGTTTCGGCTACACCTTC. Full variable domain (remainder filled in from reference TRBV14 and TRBJ1-2): EAGVTQFPSHSVIEKGQTVTLRCDPISGHDNLYWYRRVMGKEIKFLLHFVKESKQDESGMPNNRFLAERTGGTYSTLKVQPAELEDSGVYFCASSQEEGFGYTFGSGTRLTVV.

This sequence joins TRBV5-1 and TRBJ2-2; TRBD2 aligns across 10 bases. The germline V gene has CDR1 SGHRS and CDR2 YFSETQ. This CDR3 comprises 15 residues. J gave up 6 bases and V 4 bases, and 6 bases lay outside the gene matches. CDR3 nucleotides: TGCGCCAGCAGCACTTCCGGGACTAGCGCCGGGGAGCTGTTTTTT. Its translation: CASSTSGTSAGELFF.

For this clone: The missing conserved phenylalanine or tryptophan at the end of this CDR3 makes a read error likely. The chain has TRBV11-2 and TRBJ1-2; D is uncertain. CDR1 and CDR2 (germline): SGHAT, FQNNGV. CDR3 length: 12 residues. The V end lost 6 bases, the J end lost 0 bases, and 5 bases lay between the germline ends. CDR3 amino acids: CASSPANYGYTL. Here the CDR3 DNA reads TGTGCCAGCAGTCCAGCTAACTATGGCTACACCCTC.

This clone has only a few counts. This CDR3 is also generated by other DNA sequences in the sample. The V gene is TRBV10-2, the J gene TRBJ1-5; 7 bases line up with TRBD1. In germline, CDR1 is WSHSY, CDR2 SAAADI. This CDR3 spans 14 amino acids. V lost 3 bases to trimming and J lost 1 base; unmatched junction nucleotides: 0. As DNA, the CDR3 is TGCGCCAGCAGTGACAGGGGGAGCAATCAGCCCCAGCATTTT. Translating gives CASSDRGSNQPQHF.

This clone came up a few times. The chain employs TRBV30 and TRBJ1-5; D might be TRBD1 (6 bases). V lost 4 bases, J lost 2 bases, and 9 bases lay in between. CDR3 length equals 13 residues. The germline gives CDR1 GTSNPN, CDR2 SVGIG (reference sequence). CDR3 protein: CAWNRAGNQPQHF. The CDR3 DNA follows: TGTGCCTGGAACAGGGCCGGCAATCAGCCCCAGCATTTT.

This chain uses TRBV28 with TRBJ2-7; D is unresolved. Germline V gives CDR1 MDHEN, CDR2 SYDVKM. The V gene lost 6 bases and the J gene lost 6 bases, with 12 bases spanning the gap. The CDR3 runs to 12 residues. This CDR3 is CASSAPLIEQYF. Written as DNA, the CDR3 is TGTGCCAGCAGCGCCCCCCTAATCGAGCAGTACTTC.

The rearrangement uses TRBV5-1 and TRBJ2-5; 8 nucleotides match TRBD2. Germline V gene sequence: CDR1 SGHRS, CDR2 YFSETQ. V trimming: 0 bases; J trimming: 0 bases; junction bases outside the gene matches: 10. The CDR3 runs 18 residues. The CDR3 reads CASSLGSTSGVYQETQYF. The CDR3 DNA is TGCGCCAGCAGCTTGGGAAGTACTAGCGGAGTTTACCAAGAGACCCAGTACTTC.

About this clone itself: This sample includes further DNA sequences coding for the same CDR3. The V and J genes are TRBV29-1 and TRBJ2-3; TRBD2 is a possible D gene (6 bases). The CDR3 is 13 amino acids. Trimming shortened V by 3 bases and J by 2 bases, and 9 bases separated the two germline ends. The germline gives CDR1 SQVTM, CDR2 ANQGSEA. As DNA, the CDR3 is TGCAGCGTTGAGGGGAGGTCCACAGATACGCAGTATTTT. Translated, it gives CSVEGRSTDTQYF.

The chain combines TRBV30 with TRBJ1-5, with D tentatively TRBD1 (5 bases). Germline CDR1 reads GTSNPN; CDR2 reads SVGIG (reference sequence). There are 14 residues in the CDR3. With 1 base removed from V and 2 bases from J, the gap between germline ends came to 9 bases. The CDR3 is CAWSDGRGNQPQHF. The CDR3 DNA sequence: TGTGCCTGGAGTGACGGCAGGGGCAATCAGCCCCAGCATTTT.

The rearrangement joins TRBV5-1 to TRBJ1-3; D unclear. This CDR3 region has 17 residues. Germline CDR1 SGHRS, CDR2 YFSETQ. V was clipped by 4 bases and J by 0 bases, with 17 bases between them. CDR3 region: CASSPQVQFVSGNTIYF. The CDR3 bases are TGCGCCAGCAGCCCCCAGGTACAATTCGTCTCTGGAAACACCATATATTTT.

This clone was seen once. Other nucleotide sequences in the sample specify the same CDR3. The chain has TRBV18 and TRBJ2-1; D gene uncertain. Trimming pared 3 bases from V and 0 bases from J, leaving 3 bases between. Germline V gene data show CDR1 as KGHSH and CDR2 as LQKENI. CDR3 length: 13 amino acids. Written as DNA, the CDR3 is TGTGCCAGCTCACCCCTCTCCTACAATGAGCAGTTCTTC. Translating it yields CASSPLSYNEQFF.

V gene TRBV7-2 combines with J gene TRBJ1-1, with D possibly being TRBD1 (6 bases). Germline V gene sequence: CDR1 SGHTA, CDR2 FQGNSA. The CDR3 contains 13 residues. V lost 3 bases to trimming and J lost 7 bases, with 12 bases between them. In DNA form, the CDR3 reads TGTGCCAGCAGCTTGAACAGGGTGGGTGAAGCTTTCTTT. Protein sequence: CASSLNRVGEAFF.

The chain combines TRBV5-1 with TRBJ2-7, with 12 bases fitting TRBD2. Germline V gene data show CDR1 as SGHRS and CDR2 as YFSETQ. The CDR3 length is 16 residues. The junction had 6 bases not matched to a gene; V was cut back by 4 bases and J by 1 base. The CDR3 DNA is TGCGCCAGCAGCCTGCCCGGGACTAGCGGGTCCTACGAGCAGTACTTC. Translation gives CASSLPGTSGSYEQYF.

DNA for the CDR3: TGTGCCAGCAGCTTATCTGCGAAGGAGACCCAGTACTTC. Encoded protein: CASSLSAKETQYF. The chain links TRBV5-4 to TRBJ2-5; D is uncertain. The V and J ends lost 2 bases and 5 bases respectively, with 10 bases between them. The CDR3 has 13 residues. Germline values: CDR1 SGHNT, CDR2 YYREEE (reference sequence).

V and J are TRBV15 and TRBJ2-1; 12 positions agree with TRBD2. V was clipped by 5 bases and J by 9 bases; unmatched bases: 11. The CDR3 runs to 16 residues. CDR1 and CDR2 from the germline V gene are LNHNV and YYDKDF (reference sequence). CDR3 region: CATSPLAGGHLGEQFF. The CDR3 coding sequence is TGTGCCACCAGCCCTCTAGCGGGAGGGCACCTCGGTGAGCAGTTCTTC.

The chain uses TRBV2 and TRBJ2-1, with 7 bases identical to TRBD2. V lost 8 bases to trimming and J lost 4 bases; unmatched junction nucleotides: 2. Looked up from germline, CDR1 is SNHLY and CDR2 is FYNNEI. This CDR3 spans 12 amino acids. CDR3 residues: CASGGDYNEQFF. CDR3 DNA: TGTGCCAGCGGGGGGGATTACAATGAGCAGTTCTTC.

The rearrangement links TRBV30 to TRBJ1-4; D is ambiguous. The CDR3 runs to 11 residues. Germline assignment: CDR1 GTSNPN and CDR2 SVGIG (reference sequence). The V end lost 4 bases, the J end lost 7 bases, and 7 bases lay between the germline ends. The CDR3 protein is CAWTRAEKLFF. The CDR3 bases are TGTGCCTGGACCCGGGCTGAAAAACTGTTTTTT.

This chain uses TRBV2 with TRBJ1-2, with TRBD1 as a possible D gene (5 bases). Germline V gene data show CDR1 as SNHLY and CDR2 as FYNNEI. The V gene lost 11 bases and the J gene lost 4 bases, with 14 bases spanning the gap. The CDR3 covers 12 residues. The CDR3, as DNA: TGTGCCGGTGCGGAGACAGCCTATGGCTACACCTTC. This encodes CAGAETAYGYTF.

The chain carries TRBV9 and TRBJ1-4, with 10 bases that match TRBD1. Germline V gene sequence: CDR1 SGDLS, CDR2 YYNGEE. This CDR3 contains 17 residues. Trimming cost V 0 bases and J 4 bases; bases outside gene matches: 6. CDR3 loop: CASSVGPGQGLNEKLFF. CDR3 sequence (DNA): TGTGCCAGCAGCGTAGGCCCGGGACAGGGGCTTAATGAAAAACTGTTTTTT.